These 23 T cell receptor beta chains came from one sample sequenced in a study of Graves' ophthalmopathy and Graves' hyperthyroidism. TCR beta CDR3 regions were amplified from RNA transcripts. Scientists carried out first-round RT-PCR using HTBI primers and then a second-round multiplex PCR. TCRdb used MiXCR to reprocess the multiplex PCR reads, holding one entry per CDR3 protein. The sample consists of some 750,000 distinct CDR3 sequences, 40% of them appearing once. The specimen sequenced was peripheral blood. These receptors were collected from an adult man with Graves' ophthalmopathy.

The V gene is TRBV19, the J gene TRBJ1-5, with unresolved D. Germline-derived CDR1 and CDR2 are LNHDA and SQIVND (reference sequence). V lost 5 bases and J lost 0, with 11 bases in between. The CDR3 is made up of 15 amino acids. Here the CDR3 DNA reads TGTGCCAGTAGTTCCATAGCCATTAGCAATCAGCCCCAGCATTTT. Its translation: CASSSIAISNQPQHF.

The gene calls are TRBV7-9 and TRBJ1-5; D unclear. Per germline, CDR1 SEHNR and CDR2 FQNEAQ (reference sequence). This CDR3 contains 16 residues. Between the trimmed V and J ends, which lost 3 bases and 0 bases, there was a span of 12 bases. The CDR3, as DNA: TGTGCCAGCAGCTTTATCTCGGATTATAGCAATCAGCCCCAGCATTTT. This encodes CASSFISDYSNQPQHF.

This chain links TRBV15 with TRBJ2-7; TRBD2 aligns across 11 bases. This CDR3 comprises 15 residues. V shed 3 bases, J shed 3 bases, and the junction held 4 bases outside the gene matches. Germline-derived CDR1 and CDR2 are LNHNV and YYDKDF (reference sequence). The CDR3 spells CATSSQTSGVYEQYF. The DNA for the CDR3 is TGTGCCACCAGCAGCCAGACTAGCGGGGTCTACGAGCAGTACTTC.

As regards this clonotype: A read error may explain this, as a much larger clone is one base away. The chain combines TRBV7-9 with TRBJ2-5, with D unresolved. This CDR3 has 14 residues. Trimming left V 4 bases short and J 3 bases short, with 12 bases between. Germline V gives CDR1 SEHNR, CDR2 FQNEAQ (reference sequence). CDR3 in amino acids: CASSSWVAEETQYF. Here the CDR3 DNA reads TGTGCCAGCAGCTCTTGGGTGGCGGAAGAGACCCAGTACTTC.

The CDR3 DNA follows: TGCAGCGCAAGGGCCGAAGCTGGAAACACCTTC. Its protein product is CSARAEAGNTF. The genes are TRBV29-1 and TRBJ1-2; D uncertain. V shed 7 bases and J shed 12 bases, with 18 bases lying between them. The germline V gene encodes CDR1 SQVTM and CDR2 ANQGSEA. This CDR3 has 11 residues.

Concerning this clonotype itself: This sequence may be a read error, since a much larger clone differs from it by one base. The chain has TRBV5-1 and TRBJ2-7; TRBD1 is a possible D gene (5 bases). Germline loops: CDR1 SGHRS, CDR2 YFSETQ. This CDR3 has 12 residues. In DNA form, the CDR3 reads TGCACCAGCAGCGTGACAGACTACGAGCAGTACTTC. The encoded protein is CTSSVTDYEQYF.

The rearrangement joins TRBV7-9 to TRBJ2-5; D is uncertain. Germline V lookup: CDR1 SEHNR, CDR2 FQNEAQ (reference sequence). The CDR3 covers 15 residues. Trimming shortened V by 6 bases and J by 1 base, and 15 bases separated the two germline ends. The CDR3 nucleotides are TGTGCCAGCAGTTCCCCTCCGCGTGCCCAAGAGACCCAGTACTTC. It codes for CASSSPPRAQETQYF.

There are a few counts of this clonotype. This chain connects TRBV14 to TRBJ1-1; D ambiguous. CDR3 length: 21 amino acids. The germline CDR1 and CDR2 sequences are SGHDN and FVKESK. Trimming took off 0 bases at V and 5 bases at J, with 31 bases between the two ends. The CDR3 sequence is CASSQEGGLLATTPTRTEAFF. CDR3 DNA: TGTGCCAGCAGCCAAGAAGGCGGGTTACTCGCGACTACCCCGACGAGGACTGAAGCTTTCTTT.

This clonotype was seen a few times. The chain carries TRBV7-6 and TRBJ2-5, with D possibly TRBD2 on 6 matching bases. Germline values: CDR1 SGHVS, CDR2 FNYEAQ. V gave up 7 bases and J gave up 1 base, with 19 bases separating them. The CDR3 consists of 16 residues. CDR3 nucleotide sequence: TGTGCCAGCACCCGAACCCGGGACTCAATCCAAGAGACCCAGTACTTC. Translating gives CASTRTRDSIQETQYF.

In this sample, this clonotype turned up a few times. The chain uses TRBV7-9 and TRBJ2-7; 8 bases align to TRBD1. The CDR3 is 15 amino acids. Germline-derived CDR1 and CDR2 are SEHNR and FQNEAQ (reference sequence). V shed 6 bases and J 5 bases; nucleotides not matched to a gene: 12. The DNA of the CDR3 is TGTGCCAGCAGGTCACACGGGACAGGTCGTAACGAGCAGTACTTC. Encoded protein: CASRSHGTGRNEQYF.

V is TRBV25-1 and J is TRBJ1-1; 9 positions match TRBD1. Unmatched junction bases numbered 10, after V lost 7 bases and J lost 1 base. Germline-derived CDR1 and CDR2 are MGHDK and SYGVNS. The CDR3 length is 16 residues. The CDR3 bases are TGTGCCAGCACCGTGCGACAGGGGGTCCAGAACACTGAAGCTTTCTTT. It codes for CASTVRQGVQNTEAFF.

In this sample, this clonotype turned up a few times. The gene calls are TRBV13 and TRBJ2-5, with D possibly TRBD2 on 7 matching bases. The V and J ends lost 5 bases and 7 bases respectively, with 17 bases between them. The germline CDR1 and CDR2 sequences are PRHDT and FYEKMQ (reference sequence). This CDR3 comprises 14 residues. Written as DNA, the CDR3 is TGTGCCAGCAGCCCCCGGGGGGCTCATTTGACCCAGTACTTC. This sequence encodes CASSPRGAHLTQYF.

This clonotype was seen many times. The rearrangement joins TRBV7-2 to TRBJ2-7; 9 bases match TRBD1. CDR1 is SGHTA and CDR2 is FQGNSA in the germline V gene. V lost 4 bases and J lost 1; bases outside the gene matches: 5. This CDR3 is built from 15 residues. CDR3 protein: CASSYRQGGSYEQYF. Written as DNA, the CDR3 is TGTGCCAGCAGCTACCGACAGGGGGGGTCCTACGAGCAGTACTTC.

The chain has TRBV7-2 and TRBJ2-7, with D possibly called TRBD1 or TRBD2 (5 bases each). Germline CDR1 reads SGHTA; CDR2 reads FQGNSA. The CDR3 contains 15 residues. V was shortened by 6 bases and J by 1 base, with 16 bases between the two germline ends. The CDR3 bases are TGTGCCAGCAGTCGCGGATTGGGGGATTCCTACGAGCAGTACTTC. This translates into CASSRGLGDSYEQYF.

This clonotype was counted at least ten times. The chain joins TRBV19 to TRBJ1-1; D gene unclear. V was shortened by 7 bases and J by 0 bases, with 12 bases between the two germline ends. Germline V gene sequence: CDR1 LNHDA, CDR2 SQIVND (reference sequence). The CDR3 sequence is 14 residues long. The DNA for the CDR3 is TGTGCCAGTAAGGTGATGGTGTTGAACACTGAAGCTTTCTTT. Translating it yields CASKVMVLNTEAFF.

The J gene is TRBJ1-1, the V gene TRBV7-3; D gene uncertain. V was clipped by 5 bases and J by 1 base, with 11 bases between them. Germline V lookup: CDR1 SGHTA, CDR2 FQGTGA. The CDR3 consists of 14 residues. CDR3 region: CASSRLGRNTEAFF. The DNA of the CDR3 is TGTGCCAGCAGCCGTCTGGGGAGGAACACTGAAGCTTTCTTT.

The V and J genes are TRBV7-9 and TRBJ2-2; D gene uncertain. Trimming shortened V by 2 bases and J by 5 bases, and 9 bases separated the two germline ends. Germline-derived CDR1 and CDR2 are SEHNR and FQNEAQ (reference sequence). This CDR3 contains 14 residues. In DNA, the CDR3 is TGTGCCAGCAGCTTACGCCTTTTGACCGGGGAGCTGTTTTTT. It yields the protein CASSLRLLTGELFF.

This CDR3 reads CASSYRGDYNSPLHF. As DNA, the CDR3 is TGTGCCAGCAGTTATCGGGGTGACTATAATTCACCCCTCCACTTT. The chain links TRBV25-1 to TRBJ1-6; D gene unclear. The germline V and J ends were trimmed by 5 bases and 3 bases, with 11 bases remaining between them. In germline, CDR1 is MGHDK, CDR2 SYGVNS. CDR3 size: 15 residues.

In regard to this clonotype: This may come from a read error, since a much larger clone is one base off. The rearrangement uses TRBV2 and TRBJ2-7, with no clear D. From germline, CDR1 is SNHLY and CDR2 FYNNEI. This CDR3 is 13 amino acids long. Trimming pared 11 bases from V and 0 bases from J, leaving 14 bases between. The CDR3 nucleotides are TGTGCCCGCAAGTGGGCAGGCTCCTACGAGCAGTACTTC. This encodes CARKWAGSYEQYF. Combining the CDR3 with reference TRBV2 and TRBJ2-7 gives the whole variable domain EPEVTQTPSHQVTQMGQEVILRCVPISNHLYFYWYRQILGQKVEFLVSFYNNEISEKSEIFDDQFSVERPDGSNFTLKIRSTKLEDSAMYFCARKWAGSYEQYFGPGTRLTVT.

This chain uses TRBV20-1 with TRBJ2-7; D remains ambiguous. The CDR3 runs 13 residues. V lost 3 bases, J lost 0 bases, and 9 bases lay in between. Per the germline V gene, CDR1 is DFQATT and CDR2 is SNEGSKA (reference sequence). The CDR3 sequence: CSASSDVSYEQYF. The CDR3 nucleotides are TGCAGTGCTAGTAGTGACGTCTCCTACGAGCAGTACTTC.

CDR3 in amino acids: CASSAVNTIYF. In nucleotides, the CDR3 is TGTGCCAGCAGCGCCGTTAACACCATATATTTT. The chain couples TRBV2 to TRBJ1-3; no definite D call. Trimming removed 6 bases at V and 7 bases at J, with 7 bases between. Germline V lookup: CDR1 SNHLY, CDR2 FYNNEI. This CDR3 is built from 11 residues. Full variable domain (rest looked up from reference TRBV2 and TRBJ1-3): EPEVTQTPSHQVTQMGQEVILRCVPISNHLYFYWYRQILGQKVEFLVSFYNNEISEKSEIFDDQFSVERPDGSNFTLKIRSTKLEDSAMYFCASSAVNTIYFGEGSWLTVV.

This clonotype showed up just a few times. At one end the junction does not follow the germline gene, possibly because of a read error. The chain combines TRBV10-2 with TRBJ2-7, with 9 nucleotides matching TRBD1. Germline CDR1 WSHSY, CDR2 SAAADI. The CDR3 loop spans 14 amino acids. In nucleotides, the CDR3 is TGTGCCAGCAGTTACCAAGGGACAGGGTACGAGCAGTACTTC. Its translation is CASSYQGTGYEQYF.

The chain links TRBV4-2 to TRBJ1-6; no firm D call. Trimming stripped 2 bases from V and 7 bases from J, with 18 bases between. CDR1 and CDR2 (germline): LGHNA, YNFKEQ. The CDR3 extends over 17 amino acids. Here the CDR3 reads CASSQSLLGQENSPLHF. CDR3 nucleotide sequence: TGTGCCAGCAGCCAATCTCTCCTCGGGCAAGAAAATTCACCCCTCCACTTT.